The subject of this entry is one TCR beta chain. The authors reverse transcribed roughly 0.5 to 1 ug RNA with random hexamers. Via MiXCR, TCRdb re-called the immunoSEQ multiplex PCR reads, giving one row per CDR3 protein. Of roughly 140,000 distinct CDR3 sequences listed, approximately 94% are singletons. These data belong to a study of CD8 T cells in Susac syndrome. The germline gives CDR1 SGHRS, CDR2 YFSETQ. This CDR3 region has 11 residues. V lost 3 bases and J 10 bases, leaving 8 bases between the germline ends. The receptor's source is a human donor with multiple sclerosis. J is TRBJ2-1 and V is TRBV5-1; D gene unclear. The specimen sequenced was CD8+ T cells from PBMCs. The CDR3 coding sequence is TGCGCCAGCAGCTCAGACTGGGAGCAGTTCTTC. Residues: CASSSDWEQFF.